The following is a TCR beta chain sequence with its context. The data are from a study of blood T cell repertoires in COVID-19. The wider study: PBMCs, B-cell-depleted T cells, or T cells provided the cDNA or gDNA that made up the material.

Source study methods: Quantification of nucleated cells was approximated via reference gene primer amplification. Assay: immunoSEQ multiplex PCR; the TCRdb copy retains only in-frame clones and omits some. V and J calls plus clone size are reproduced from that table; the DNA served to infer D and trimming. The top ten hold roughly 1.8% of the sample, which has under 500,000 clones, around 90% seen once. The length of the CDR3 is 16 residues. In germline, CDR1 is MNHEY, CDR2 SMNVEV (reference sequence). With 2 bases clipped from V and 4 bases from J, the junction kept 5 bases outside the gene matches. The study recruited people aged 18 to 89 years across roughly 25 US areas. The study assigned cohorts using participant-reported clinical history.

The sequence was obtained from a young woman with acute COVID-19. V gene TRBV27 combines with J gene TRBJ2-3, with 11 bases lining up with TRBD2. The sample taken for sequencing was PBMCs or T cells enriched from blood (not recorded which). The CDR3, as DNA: TGTGCCAGCAGTTTAACTAGCGGGAGAAGTGCAGATACGCAGTATTTT. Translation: CASSLTSGRSADTQYF.